The subject of this entry is one T cell receptor (beta chain). Blood was drawn once per donor, and each sample measured about 2.3 ml. T cells were not sorted, and total RNA was isolated straight from whole blood. The germline gives CDR1 SGHVS, CDR2 FNYEAQ. The CDR3 loop spans 18 amino acids. These data are taken from a study of monozygotic twins with inflammatory bowel disease. In preparing each TCR library, about 3,700 ng of total RNA was used. The team made cDNA by running eight separate reactions for each sample. Each CDR3 protein gets one entry in TCRdb, which reprocessed the 5' RACE reads and gives no DNA. The table for this sample gives over 350,000 distinct CDR3 sequences.

The rearrangement uses TRBV7-6 and TRBJ2-5. The TCR was taken from a human donor with ulcerative colitis or Crohn's disease, or a healthy co-twin of an affected twin (not recorded which). Sequencing used blood. The CDR3 region is CASSLDRIADLYQETQYF.